The 5 T cell receptor beta chains below all came from one sample that was sequenced in a study of OX40 agonist ivuxolimab in advanced cancers. Only in-frame clones appear in the TCRdb table, and some are missing; sequencing was by immunoSEQ multiplex PCR. The sample includes 55,000 to 70,000 clones, around 83% of them seen just once. The material was CD4+ or CD8+ T cells sorted from blood, obtained in a trial of the OX40 agonist ivuxolimab. These receptors came from an adult with an advanced solid tumor such as melanoma, head and neck, liver or kidney cancer.

The chain carries TRBV7-8 and TRBJ1-2; perhaps TRBD1 as D (5 bases). V was pared by 5 bases and J by 2 bases, with 15 bases between. CDR3 size: 15 residues. Germline V gives CDR1 SGHVS, CDR2 FQNEAQ. CDR3 amino acids: CASSAGGAPNYGYTF. The CDR3 DNA is TGTGCCAGCAGCGCCGGGGGAGCACCAAACTATGGCTACACCTTC.

The rearrangement links TRBV30 to TRBJ1-2, with TRBD1 matching over 7 bases. The CDR3 runs to 14 residues. J gave up 5 bases and V 2 bases, and 8 bases lay outside the gene matches. The germline V gene has CDR1 GTSNPN and CDR2 SVGIG (reference sequence). The CDR3 region is CAWSPDRETYGYTF. DNA of the CDR3: TGTGCCTGGAGTCCCGACAGGGAAACATATGGCTACACCTTC.

This chain joins TRBV28 and TRBJ2-1, with 11 positions matching TRBD1. Per germline, CDR1 MDHEN and CDR2 SYDVKM. The CDR3 is 16 residues long. Trimming took 4 bases from V and 8 from J; bases not matched to a gene: 10. The CDR3: CASSSRPGQGDYEQFF. The CDR3 DNA is TGTGCCAGCAGTTCACGCCCGGGACAGGGGGATTATGAGCAGTTCTTC.

CDR3 in amino acids: CASSLAGSYGYTF. The DNA of the CDR3 is TGTGCCAGCAGCTTAGCGGGTAGCTATGGCTACACCTTC. V usage is TRBV7-9 and J usage is TRBJ1-2; D ambiguous. Trimming removed 0 bases at V and 4 bases at J, with 6 bases between. The germline V gene has CDR1 SEHNR and CDR2 FQNEAQ (reference sequence). This CDR3 is 13 amino acids long.

The rearrangement links TRBV4-2 to TRBJ2-1; 13 bases map to TRBD2. The CDR3 runs to 18 residues. The germline gives CDR1 LGHNA, CDR2 YNFKEQ. J was trimmed by 2 bases and V by 0 bases; bases with no gene match: 4. The CDR3 coding sequence is TGTGCCAGCAGCCAAGAGACCGGGACTAGCGGGACCTACAATGAGCAGTTCTTC. This translates into CASSQETGTSGTYNEQFF.